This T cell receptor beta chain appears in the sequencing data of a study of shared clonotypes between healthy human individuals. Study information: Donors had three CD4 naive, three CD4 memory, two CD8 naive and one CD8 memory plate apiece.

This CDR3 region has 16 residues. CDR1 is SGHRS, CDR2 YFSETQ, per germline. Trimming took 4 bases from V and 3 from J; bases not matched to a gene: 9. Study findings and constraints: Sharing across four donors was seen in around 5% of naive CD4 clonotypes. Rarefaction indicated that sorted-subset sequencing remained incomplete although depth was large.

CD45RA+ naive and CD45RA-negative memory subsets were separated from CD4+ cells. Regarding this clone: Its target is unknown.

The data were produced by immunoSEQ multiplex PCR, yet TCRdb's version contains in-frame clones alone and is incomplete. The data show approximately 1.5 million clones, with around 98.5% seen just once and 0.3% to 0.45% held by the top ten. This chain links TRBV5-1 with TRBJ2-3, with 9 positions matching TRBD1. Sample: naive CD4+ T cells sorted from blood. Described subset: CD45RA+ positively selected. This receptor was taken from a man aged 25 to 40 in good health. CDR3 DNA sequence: TGCGCCAGCAGCACCGGGACAGGGTGGAGTACAGATACGCAGTATTTT. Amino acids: CASSTGTGWSTDTQYF.